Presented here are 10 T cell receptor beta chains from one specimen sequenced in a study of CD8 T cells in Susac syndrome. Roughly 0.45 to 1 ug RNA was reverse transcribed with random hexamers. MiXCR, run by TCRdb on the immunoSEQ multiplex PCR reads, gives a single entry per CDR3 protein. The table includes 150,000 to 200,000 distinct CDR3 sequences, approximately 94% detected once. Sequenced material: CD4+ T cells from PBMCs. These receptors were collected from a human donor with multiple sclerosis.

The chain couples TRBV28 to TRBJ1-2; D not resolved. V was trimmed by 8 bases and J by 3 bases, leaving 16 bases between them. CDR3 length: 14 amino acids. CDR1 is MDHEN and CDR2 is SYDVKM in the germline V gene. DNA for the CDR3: TGTGCCAGCGGATTGTCGGTAGAGGACTATGGCTACACCTTC. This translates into CASGLSVEDYGYTF.

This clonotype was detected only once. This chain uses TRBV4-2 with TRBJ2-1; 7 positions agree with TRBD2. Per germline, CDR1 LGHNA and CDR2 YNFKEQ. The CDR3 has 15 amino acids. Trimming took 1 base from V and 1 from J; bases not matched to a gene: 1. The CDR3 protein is CASSQVGGSYNEQFF. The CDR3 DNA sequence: TGTGCCAGCAGCCAAGTGGGAGGGTCCTACAATGAGCAGTTCTTC.

The CDR3 sequence is CASRPTRGGANIQYF. In nucleotides, the CDR3 is TGTGCCAGCAGACCGACCCGGGGTGGGGCGAACATTCAGTACTTC. The chain joins TRBV6-1 to TRBJ2-4, with D perhaps matching TRBD1 or TRBD2 (5 bases each). This CDR3 contains 15 residues. Germline CDR1 MNHNS, CDR2 SASEGT. Trimming took 6 bases from V and 7 from J, leaving 19 bases between them.

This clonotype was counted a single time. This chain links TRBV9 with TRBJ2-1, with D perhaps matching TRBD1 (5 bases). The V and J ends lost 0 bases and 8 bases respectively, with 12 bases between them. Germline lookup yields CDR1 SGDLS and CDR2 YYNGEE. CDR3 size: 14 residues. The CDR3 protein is CASSVAGQGDEQFF. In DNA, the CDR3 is TGTGCCAGCAGCGTAGCGGGTCAGGGCGATGAGCAGTTCTTC.

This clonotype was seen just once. The CDR3 DNA reads TGTGCCAGCTCACCCTCAGGGGGCAGAAACACCATATATTTT. The encoded protein is CASSPSGGRNTIYF. The chain is built from TRBV18 and TRBJ1-3; 8 bases are a match to TRBD1. J was trimmed by 5 bases and V by 3 bases; bases with no gene match: 3. This CDR3 contains 14 residues. Germline assignment: CDR1 KGHSH and CDR2 LQKENI.

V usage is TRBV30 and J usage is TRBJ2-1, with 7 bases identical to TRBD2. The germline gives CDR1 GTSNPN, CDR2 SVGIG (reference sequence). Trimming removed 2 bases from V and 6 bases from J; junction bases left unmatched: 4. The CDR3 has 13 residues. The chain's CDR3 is CAWSTSSGNEQFF. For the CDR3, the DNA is TGTGCCTGGAGTACTTCTAGCGGCAATGAGCAGTTCTTC. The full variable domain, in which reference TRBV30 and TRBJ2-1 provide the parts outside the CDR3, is SQTIHQWPATLVQPVGSPLSLECTVEGTSNPNLYWYRQAAGRGLQLLFYSVGIGQISSEVPQNLSASRPQDRQFILSSKKLLLSDSGFYLCAWSTSSGNEQFFGPGTRLTVL.

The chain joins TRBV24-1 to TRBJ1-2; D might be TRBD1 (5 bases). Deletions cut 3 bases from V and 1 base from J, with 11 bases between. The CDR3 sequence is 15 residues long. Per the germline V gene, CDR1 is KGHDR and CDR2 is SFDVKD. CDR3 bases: TGTGCCACCAGTGATCCAGGGTATAGTAACTATGGCTACACCTTC. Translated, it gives CATSDPGYSNYGYTF.

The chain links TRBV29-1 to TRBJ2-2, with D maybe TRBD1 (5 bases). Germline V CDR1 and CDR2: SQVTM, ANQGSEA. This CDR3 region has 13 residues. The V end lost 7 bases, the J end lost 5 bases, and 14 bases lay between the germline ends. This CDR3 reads CSATRVRTGELFF. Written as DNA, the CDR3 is TGCAGCGCGACCAGGGTGCGGACCGGGGAGCTGTTTTTT.

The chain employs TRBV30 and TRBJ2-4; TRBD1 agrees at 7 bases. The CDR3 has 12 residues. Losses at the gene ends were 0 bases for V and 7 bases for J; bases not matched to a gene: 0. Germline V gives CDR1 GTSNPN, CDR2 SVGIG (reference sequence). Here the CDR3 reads CAWSVQGNIQYF. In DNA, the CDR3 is TGTGCCTGGAGTGTACAGGGGAACATTCAGTACTTC.

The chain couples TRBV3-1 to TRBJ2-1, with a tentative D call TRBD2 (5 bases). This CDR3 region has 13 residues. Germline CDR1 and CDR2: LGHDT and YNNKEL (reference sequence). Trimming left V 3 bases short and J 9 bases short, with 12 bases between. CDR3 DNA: TGTGCCAGCAGCCACCGGGGTAGTGTTGAGCAGTTCTTC. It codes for CASSHRGSVEQFF.